The next 29 T cell receptor beta chains were all read from a single sample in a study of cytomegalovirus exposure and HLA in healthy donors. Primers included in the PCR were 60 Vbeta and 13 Jbeta primers. Sequencing was performed with immunoSEQ multiplex PCR; in TCRdb, only in-frame clones are kept and a portion is missing. The sample has fewer than 90,000 clones; about 80% are singletons. Material: PBMCs. The receptors here all came from a man younger than 40 in good health and CMV-seropositive.

The chain employs TRBV7-9 and TRBJ2-2, with a tentative D call TRBD2 (5 bases). Trimming took off 6 bases at V and 5 bases at J, with 16 bases between the two ends. Germline V CDR1 and CDR2: SEHNR, FQNEAQ (reference sequence). The CDR3 is made up of 15 amino acids. The CDR3 sequence is CASRDGGFETGELFF. DNA of the CDR3: TGTGCCAGCAGAGACGGCGGGTTCGAAACCGGGGAGCTGTTTTTT.

V gene TRBV2 combines with J gene TRBJ1-5, with TRBD1 matching 7 bases. Germline V CDR1 and CDR2: SNHLY, FYNNEI. J was trimmed by 4 bases and V by 7 bases; bases with no gene match: 7. The CDR3 extends over 14 amino acids. CDR3: CASKEGAENQPQHF. The CDR3, as DNA: TGTGCCAGCAAGGAGGGGGCAGAGAATCAGCCCCAGCATTTT. The full variable domain, completed using reference TRBV2 and TRBJ1-5, is EPEVTQTPSHQVTQMGQEVILRCVPISNHLYFYWYRQILGQKVEFLVSFYNNEISEKSEIFDDQFSVERPDGSNFTLKIRSTKLEDSAMYFCASKEGAENQPQHFGDGTRLSIL.

V is TRBV9 and J is TRBJ2-6; D possibly corresponds to TRBD2 (5 bases). Trimming pared 0 bases from V and 4 bases from J, leaving 14 bases between. The CDR3 totals 17 residues. Germline assignment: CDR1 SGDLS and CDR2 YYNGEE. The chain's CDR3 is CASSVDGGGRGANVLTF. The DNA of the CDR3 is TGTGCCAGCAGCGTAGACGGCGGCGGGCGCGGGGCCAACGTCCTGACTTTC.

V is TRBV11-2 and J is TRBJ2-7; 11 bases fit TRBD2. V lost 1 base to trimming and J lost 5 bases; unmatched junction nucleotides: 4. The CDR3 runs 15 residues. Looked up from germline, CDR1 is SGHAT and CDR2 is FQNNGV. The CDR3 DNA reads as TGTGCCAGCAGCTTAGGAACTAGCGGGGGCCACGAGCAGTACTTC. The encoded protein is CASSLGTSGGHEQYF.

This clone was recorded a few times. This rearrangement joins TRBV11-3 to TRBJ2-2; possibly TRBD2 for D (6 bases). Germline V gene data show CDR1 as SGHNT and CDR2 as YENEEA. V was shortened by 5 bases and J by 5 bases, with 18 bases between the two germline ends. The CDR3 totals 16 residues. The CDR3 coding sequence is TGTGCCAGCAGCGCCTGGTGGCCAGCGGGTACCGGGGAGCTGTTTTTT. Protein product: CASSAWWPAGTGELFF.

This clone was seen a single time. This chain links TRBV27 with TRBJ1-5, with TRBD1 as a possible D gene (6 bases). There are 14 residues in the CDR3. V was trimmed by 5 bases and J by 5 bases, leaving 13 bases between them. Germline V CDR1 and CDR2: MNHEY, SMNVEV (reference sequence). CDR3 in amino acids: CASSGQGYYQPQHF. The CDR3 nucleotides are TGTGCCAGCAGTGGGCAGGGGTATTATCAGCCCCAGCATTTT.

The rearrangement links TRBV27 to TRBJ1-5; perhaps TRBD1 as D (6 bases). V lost 2 bases and J 1 base, leaving 6 bases between the germline ends. CDR3 length: 14 residues. Germline V gives CDR1 MNHEY, CDR2 SMNVEV (reference sequence). The CDR3 here is CASSLGGSNQPQHF. CDR3 in DNA: TGTGCCAGCAGTTTAGGGGGCAGCAATCAGCCCCAGCATTTT.

This sequence joins TRBV2 and TRBJ2-6, with a weak D call TRBD1 (6 bases). This CDR3 has 15 residues. Germline CDR1 is SNHLY and CDR2 is FYNNEI. Trimming stripped 9 bases from V and 2 bases from J, with 14 bases between. In nucleotides, the CDR3 is TGTGCCAGGGGCAGGGGCAACACTGGGGCCAACGTCCTGACTTTC. This sequence encodes CARGRGNTGANVLTF.

The chain links TRBV10-3 to TRBJ2-5; 8 bases are shared with TRBD2. Germline loops: CDR1 ENHRY, CDR2 SYGVKD. The CDR3 totals 15 residues. The ends lost 3 bases at V and 4 bases at J; junction bases unmatched: 7. CDR3 in DNA: TGTGCCATCAGTGAAGGACTAGCAAACCTAGAGACCCAGTACTTC. This sequence encodes CAISEGLANLETQYF.

V is TRBV27 and J is TRBJ2-1, with D perhaps TRBD1 (6 bases). V was shortened by 1 base and J by 0 bases, with 10 bases between the two germline ends. CDR1 and CDR2 (germline): MNHEY, SMNVEV (reference sequence). The CDR3 is 16 amino acids. CDR3 coding DNA: TGTGCCAGCAGTTTATTTCTGGGGGCCTCCTACAATGAGCAGTTCTTC. This codes for CASSLFLGASYNEQFF.

The chain carries TRBV29-1 and TRBJ2-7; 7 bases map to TRBD1. The CDR3 runs 14 residues. Germline CDR1 is SQVTM and CDR2 is ANQGSEA. The trim removed 4 bases at V and 0 bases at J, leaving 6 bases unmatched. The CDR3 spells CSVGDSLDSYEQYF. In DNA, the CDR3 is TGCAGCGTTGGGGACAGCCTAGACTCCTACGAGCAGTACTTC.

The chain recombines TRBV4-3 with TRBJ2-7; 9 nucleotides align to TRBD1. This CDR3 is 15 amino acids long. Germline V gene lookup returns CDR1 LGHNA and CDR2 YSLEER. After removal of 0 bases from V and 6 bases from J, the junction contained 6 bases not matched to a gene. Written as DNA, the CDR3 is TGCGCCAGCAGCCAAGATGATACAGGGGGCTTCGAGCAGTACTTC. Translation gives CASSQDDTGGFEQYF.

The chain carries TRBV4-1 and TRBJ1-4; D is ambiguous. Trimming shortened V by 1 base and J by 7 bases, and 13 bases separated the two germline ends. Per germline, CDR1 MGHRA and CDR2 YSYEKL. This CDR3 is 15 amino acids long. Written as DNA, the CDR3 is TGCGCCAGCAGCCAAGTCACGGGGATGGGTGAAAAACTGTTTTTT. It encodes CASSQVTGMGEKLFF.

The V gene is TRBV27, the J gene TRBJ2-5; 12 nucleotides agree with TRBD2. CDR1 and CDR2 (germline): MNHEY, SMNVEV (reference sequence). The junction had 10 bases not matched to a gene; V was cut back by 6 bases and J by 5 bases. There are 16 residues in the CDR3. The chain's CDR3 is CASSPWTSGARETQYF. DNA of the CDR3: TGTGCCAGCAGCCCCTGGACTAGCGGGGCCCGGGAGACCCAGTACTTC.

The genes are TRBV4-3 and TRBJ1-2; D unclear. V lost 1 base and J 3 bases, leaving 9 bases between the germline ends. The CDR3 has 14 residues. Germline-derived CDR1 and CDR2 are LGHNA and YSLEER. The CDR3, as DNA: TGCGCCAGCAGCCAAGCTGCAGGCGACTATGGCTACACCTTC. This gives the protein CASSQAAGDYGYTF.

J is TRBJ1-2 and V is TRBV11-2; no clear D. CDR3 length: 15 residues. Trimming stripped 5 bases from V and 4 bases from J, with 17 bases between. CDR1 SGHAT and CDR2 FQNNGV come from the germline V gene. The CDR3 DNA is TGTGCCAGCAGCCTCCTTACGCGGGAATCCTATGGCTACACCTTC. Translated, it gives CASSLLTRESYGYTF.

The rearrangement joins TRBV5-8 to TRBJ1-2; 7 bases map to TRBD1. This CDR3 has 15 residues. Germline CDR1 and CDR2: SGHTS and YDEGEE. V lost 4 bases to trimming and J lost 4 bases; unmatched junction nucleotides: 10. The CDR3 sequence: CASSRPPQGIYGYTF. The CDR3 region has the DNA TGTGCCAGCAGCCGGCCCCCACAGGGGATCTATGGCTACACCTTC.

This chain joins TRBV5-1 and TRBJ1-2; TRBD1 aligns across 7 bases. The CDR3 contains 13 residues. V lost 0 bases and J lost 6; bases outside the gene matches: 2. Per the germline V gene, CDR1 is SGHRS and CDR2 is YFSETQ. The CDR3 spells CASSLGGGDGYTF. CDR3 DNA sequence: TGCGCCAGCAGCTTGGGAGGGGGCGATGGCTACACCTTC.

This clone was detected a few times. In DNA form, the CDR3 reads TGTGCCAGTTCAATACCGCTTACAGGGGCGAGGGGGACTGAAGCTTTCTTT. It translates to CASSIPLTGARGTEAFF. The chain has TRBV19 and TRBJ1-1; 7 bases are a match to TRBD1. Per the germline V gene, CDR1 is LNHDA and CDR2 is SQIVND (reference sequence). The CDR3 has 17 amino acids. V lost 8 bases and J lost 5; bases outside the gene matches: 20. The whole variable domain, remainder taken from reference TRBV19 and TRBJ1-1, is DGGITQSPKYLFRKEGQNVTLSCEQNLNHDAMYWYRQDPGQGLRLIYYSQIVNDFQKGDIAEGYSVSREKKESFPLTVTSAQKNPTAFYLCASSIPLTGARGTEAFFGQGTRLTVV.

This clone was detected only a few times. A far larger clone lies a single base away; this is likely a read error. V and J are TRBV4-2 and TRBJ1-1; D remains unclear. Germline assignment: CDR1 LGHNA and CDR2 YNFKEQ. V lost 8 bases, J lost 3 bases, and 7 bases lay in between. The CDR3 is 11 residues long. The CDR3 loop reads CASARDTEAFF. In nucleotides, the CDR3 is TGTGCCAGCGCGCGGGACACTGAAGCTTTCTTT.

This rearrangement joins TRBV10-3 to TRBJ2-1, with TRBD2 as a possible D gene (5 bases). The germline V gene has CDR1 ENHRY and CDR2 SYGVKD. Trimming pared 6 bases from V and 0 bases from J, leaving 9 bases between. This CDR3 spans 14 amino acids. CDR3 nucleotide sequence: TGTGCCATCAGGAGGACTGACTCCTACAATGAGCAGTTCTTC. Translating it yields CAIRRTDSYNEQFF.

V gene TRBV5-6 combines with J gene TRBJ2-1; 13 positions agree with TRBD2. V shed 2 bases and J 8 bases; nucleotides not matched to a gene: 4. The CDR3 length is 15 residues. Germline values: CDR1 SGHDT, CDR2 YYEEEE. In DNA form, the CDR3 reads TGTGCCAGCAGCTTACTAGCGGGGGGGCCCTATGAGCAGTTCTTC. As protein: CASSLLAGGPYEQFF. Full variable domain (outside the CDR3, taken from reference TRBV5-6 and TRBJ2-1): DAGVTQSPTHLIKTRGQQVTLRCSPKSGHDTVSWYQQALGQGPQFIFQYYEEEERQRGNFPDRFSGHQFPNYSSELNVNALLLGDSALYLCASSLLAGGPYEQFFGPGTRLTVL.

This clone has more than one count but fewer than ten. This chain uses TRBV28 with TRBJ2-3; D remains unclear. Deletions cut 2 bases from V and 0 bases from J, with 9 bases between. The CDR3 contains 15 residues. CDR1 MDHEN and CDR2 SYDVKM come from the germline V gene. CDR3 in amino acids: CASSLTAPSTDTQYF. CDR3 DNA: TGTGCCAGCAGTTTAACAGCACCAAGCACAGATACGCAGTATTTT. Complete variable domain (other parts from reference TRBV28 and TRBJ2-3): DVKVTQSSRYLVKRTGEKVFLECVQDMDHENMFWYRQDPGLGLRLIYFSYDVKMKEKGDIPEGYSVSREKKERFSLILESASTNQTSMYLCASSLTAPSTDTQYFGPGTRLTVL.

The chain couples TRBV9 to TRBJ2-1; 7 bases agree with TRBD2. Germline V gene lookup returns CDR1 SGDLS and CDR2 YYNGEE. V lost 3 bases and J lost 4; bases outside the gene matches: 4. CDR3 length equals 14 residues. In DNA, the CDR3 is TGTGCCAGCAGCGAAAGCGGGGTTTACAATGAGCAGTTCTTC. Its translation is CASSESGVYNEQFF.

The J gene is TRBJ1-3, the V gene TRBV2; maybe TRBD1 (6 bases). The V gene lost 2 bases and the J gene lost 0 bases, with 8 bases spanning the gap. The CDR3 loop spans 15 amino acids. Germline lookup yields CDR1 SNHLY and CDR2 FYNNEI. CDR3 DNA sequence: TGTGCCAGCAGTGAAAACAGGGACTCTGGAAACACCATATATTTT. It yields the protein CASSENRDSGNTIYF.

This clone came up a few times. The rearrangement links TRBV9 to TRBJ2-3; no firm D call. Germline V CDR1 and CDR2: SGDLS, YYNGEE. V lost 6 bases to trimming and J lost 2 bases, with 4 bases between them. This CDR3 region has 11 residues. CDR3 sequence reads: CASTNTDTQYF. CDR3 bases: TGTGCCAGCACCAACACAGATACGCAGTATTTT.

This clone was seen more than once but under ten times. The rearrangement uses TRBV2 and TRBJ2-2; D is undetermined. The CDR3 is 15 residues long. CDR1 and CDR2 (germline): SNHLY, FYNNEI. V was pared by 3 bases and J by 4 bases, with 12 bases between. CDR3 amino acids: CASSDIPLRTGELFF. CDR3 sequence (DNA): TGTGCCAGCAGTGATATCCCCCTTCGCACCGGGGAGCTGTTTTTT.

This clone has just a few counts. The chain joins TRBV6-1 to TRBJ1-1; 8 bases agree with TRBD1. Germline CDR1 MNHNS, CDR2 SASEGT. The CDR3 has 13 amino acids. V was pared by 3 bases and J by 10 bases, with 7 bases of the junction left unmatched. DNA of the CDR3: TGTGCCAGCAGTGAGGTTTTGGACAGGGCAGCTTTCTTT. It translates to CASSEVLDRAAFF.

This rearrangement joins TRBV11-2 to TRBJ1-6, with D perhaps matching TRBD1 (6 bases). The germline CDR1 and CDR2 sequences are SGHAT and FQNNGV. V was cut by 1 base and J by 5 bases, with 21 bases left in between. This CDR3 is 19 amino acids long. The CDR3 DNA reads TGTGCCAGCAGCTTAGGGTTTATACAGGGAGACAGAGATAATTCACCCCTCCACTTT. This translates into CASSLGFIQGDRDNSPLHF.